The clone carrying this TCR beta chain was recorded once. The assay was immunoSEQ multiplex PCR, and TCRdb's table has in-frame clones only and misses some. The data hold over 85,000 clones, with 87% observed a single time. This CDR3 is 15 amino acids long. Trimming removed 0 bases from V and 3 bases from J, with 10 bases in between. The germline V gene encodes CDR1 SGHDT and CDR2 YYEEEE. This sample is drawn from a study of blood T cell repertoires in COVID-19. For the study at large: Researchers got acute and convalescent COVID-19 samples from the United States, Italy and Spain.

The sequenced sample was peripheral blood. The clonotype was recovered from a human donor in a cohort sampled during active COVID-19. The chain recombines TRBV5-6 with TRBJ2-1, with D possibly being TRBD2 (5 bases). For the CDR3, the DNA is TGTGCCAGCAGCTTGGGGGCGAGGGACTACAATGAGCAGTTCTTC. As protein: CASSLGARDYNEQFF.